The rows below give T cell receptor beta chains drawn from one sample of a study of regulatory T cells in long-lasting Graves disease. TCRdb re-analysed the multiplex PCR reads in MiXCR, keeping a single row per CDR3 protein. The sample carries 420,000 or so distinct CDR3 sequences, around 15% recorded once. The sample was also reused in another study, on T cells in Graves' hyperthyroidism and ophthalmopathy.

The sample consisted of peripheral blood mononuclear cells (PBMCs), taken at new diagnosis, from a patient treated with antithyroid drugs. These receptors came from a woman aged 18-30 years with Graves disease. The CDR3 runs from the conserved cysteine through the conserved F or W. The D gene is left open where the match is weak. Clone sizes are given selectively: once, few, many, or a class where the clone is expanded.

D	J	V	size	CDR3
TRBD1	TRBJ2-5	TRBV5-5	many	CASSRTGQGLETQYF
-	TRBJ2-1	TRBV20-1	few	CSARDPRGRPNEQFF
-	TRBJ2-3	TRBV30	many	CAWSSTGSDTQYF
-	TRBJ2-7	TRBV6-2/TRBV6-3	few	CASSDGRGGEQYF
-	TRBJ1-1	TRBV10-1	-	CASMEPGQRFTEAFF
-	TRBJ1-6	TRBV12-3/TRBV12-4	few	CASSRTVDNSPLHF
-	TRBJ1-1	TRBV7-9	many	CASSRTDSTEAFF
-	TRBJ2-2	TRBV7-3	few	CASSLFPLQGRAGELFF
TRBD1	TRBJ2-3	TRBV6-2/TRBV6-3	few	CASSSGTGGMQYF
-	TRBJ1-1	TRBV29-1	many	CSVEDGMNTEAFF
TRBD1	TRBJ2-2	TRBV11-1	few	CASSIGLGGQFTGELFF
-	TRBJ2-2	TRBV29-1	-	CSVSKVLNTGELFF
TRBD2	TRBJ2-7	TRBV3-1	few	CASSQDLGTSVYEQYF
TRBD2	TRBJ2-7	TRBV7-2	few	CASSLGGRSSEQYF
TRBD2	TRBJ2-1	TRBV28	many	CASSATGLAGGGSYNEQFF
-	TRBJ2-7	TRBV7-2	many	CASSPQGSLSEQYF
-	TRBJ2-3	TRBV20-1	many	CSARDGGIAADTQYF
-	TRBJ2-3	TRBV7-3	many	CASSPGEGDTQYF
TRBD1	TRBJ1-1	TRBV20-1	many	CSARDRWGQGGTQTEAFF
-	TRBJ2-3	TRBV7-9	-	CASSTPFDTQYF
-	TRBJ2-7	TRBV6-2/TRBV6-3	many	CASTSEQYF
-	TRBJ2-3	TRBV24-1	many	CATSDVQHREGTDTQYF
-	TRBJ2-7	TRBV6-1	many	CASSGDNYEQYF
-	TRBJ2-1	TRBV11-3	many	CASSLTLSSYNEQFF
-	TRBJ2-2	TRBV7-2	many	CASRYIGQTGELFF
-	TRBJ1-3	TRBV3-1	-	CASSQGAGRGNTIYF
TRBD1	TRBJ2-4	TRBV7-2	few	CASSLSTGENIQYF
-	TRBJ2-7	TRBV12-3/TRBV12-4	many	CASSLNLYEQYF
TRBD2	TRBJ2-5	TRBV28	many	CATTRLAGVPGSQYF
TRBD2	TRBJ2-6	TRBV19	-	CASSAPGGRANVLTF
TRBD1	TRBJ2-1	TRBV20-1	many	CSAKQGADYNEQFF
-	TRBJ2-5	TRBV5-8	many	CASSRGTTGETQYF
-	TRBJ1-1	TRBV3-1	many	CASSQKGNTEAFF